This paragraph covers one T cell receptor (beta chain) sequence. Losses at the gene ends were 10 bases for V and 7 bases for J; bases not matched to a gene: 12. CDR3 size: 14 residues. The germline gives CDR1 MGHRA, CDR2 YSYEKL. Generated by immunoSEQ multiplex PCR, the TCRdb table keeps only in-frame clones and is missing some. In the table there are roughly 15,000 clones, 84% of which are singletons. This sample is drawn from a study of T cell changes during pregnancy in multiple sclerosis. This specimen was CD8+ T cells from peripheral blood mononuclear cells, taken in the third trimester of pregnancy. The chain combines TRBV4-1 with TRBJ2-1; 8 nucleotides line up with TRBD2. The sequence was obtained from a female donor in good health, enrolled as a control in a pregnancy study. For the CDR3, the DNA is TGCGCCACAGTCGGAGCGGGAGTGTCAAATGAGCAGTTCTTC. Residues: CATVGAGVSNEQFF.